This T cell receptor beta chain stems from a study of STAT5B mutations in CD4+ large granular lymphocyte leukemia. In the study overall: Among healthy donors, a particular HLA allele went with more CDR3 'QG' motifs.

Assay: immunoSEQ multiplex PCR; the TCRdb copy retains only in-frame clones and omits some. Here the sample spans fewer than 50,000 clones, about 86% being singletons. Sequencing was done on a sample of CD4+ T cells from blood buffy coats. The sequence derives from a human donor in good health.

The CDR3 bases are TGTGCCAGCAGCTTAATGTCGACTCAAAACATTCAGTACTTC. Translated, it gives CASSLMSTQNIQYF. The chain combines TRBV7-2 with TRBJ2-4, with D unclear. CDR1 is SGHTA, CDR2 FQGNSA, per germline. The CDR3 loop spans 14 amino acids. With 2 bases removed from V and 5 bases from J, the gap between germline ends came to 10 bases.